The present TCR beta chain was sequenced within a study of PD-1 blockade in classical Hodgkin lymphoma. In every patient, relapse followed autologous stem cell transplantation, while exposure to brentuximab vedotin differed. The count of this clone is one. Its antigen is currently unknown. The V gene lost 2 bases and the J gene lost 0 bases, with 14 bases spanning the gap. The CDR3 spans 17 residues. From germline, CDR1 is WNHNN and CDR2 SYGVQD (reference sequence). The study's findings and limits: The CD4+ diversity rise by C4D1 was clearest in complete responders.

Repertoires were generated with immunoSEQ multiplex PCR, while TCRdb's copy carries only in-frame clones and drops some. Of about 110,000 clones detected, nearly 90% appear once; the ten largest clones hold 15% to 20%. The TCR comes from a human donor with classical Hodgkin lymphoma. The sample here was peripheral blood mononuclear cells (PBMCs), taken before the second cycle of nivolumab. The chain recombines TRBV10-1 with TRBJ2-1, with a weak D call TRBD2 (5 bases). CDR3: CASSEVGWRISYNEQFF. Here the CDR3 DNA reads TGCGCCAGCAGTGAGGTGGGTTGGAGGATCTCCTACAATGAGCAGTTCTTC.